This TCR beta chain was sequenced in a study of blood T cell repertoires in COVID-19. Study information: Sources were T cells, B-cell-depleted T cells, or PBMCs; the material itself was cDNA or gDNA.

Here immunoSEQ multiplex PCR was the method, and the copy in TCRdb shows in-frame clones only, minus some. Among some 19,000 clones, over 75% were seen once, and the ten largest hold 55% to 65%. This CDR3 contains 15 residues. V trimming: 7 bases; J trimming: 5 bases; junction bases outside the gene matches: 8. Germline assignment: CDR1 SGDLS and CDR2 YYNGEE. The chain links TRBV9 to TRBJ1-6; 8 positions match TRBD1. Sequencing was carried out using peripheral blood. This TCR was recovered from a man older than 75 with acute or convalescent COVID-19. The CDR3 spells CASGRQGRNNSPLHF. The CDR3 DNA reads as TGTGCCAGCGGGCGACAGGGGAGGAATAATTCACCCCTCCACTTT. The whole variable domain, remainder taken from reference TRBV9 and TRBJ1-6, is DSGVTQTPKHLITATGQRVTLRCSPRSGDLSVYWYQQSLDQGLQFLIQYYNGEERAKGNILERFSAQQFPDLHSELNLSSLELGDSALYFCASGRQGRNNSPLHFGNGTRLTVT.